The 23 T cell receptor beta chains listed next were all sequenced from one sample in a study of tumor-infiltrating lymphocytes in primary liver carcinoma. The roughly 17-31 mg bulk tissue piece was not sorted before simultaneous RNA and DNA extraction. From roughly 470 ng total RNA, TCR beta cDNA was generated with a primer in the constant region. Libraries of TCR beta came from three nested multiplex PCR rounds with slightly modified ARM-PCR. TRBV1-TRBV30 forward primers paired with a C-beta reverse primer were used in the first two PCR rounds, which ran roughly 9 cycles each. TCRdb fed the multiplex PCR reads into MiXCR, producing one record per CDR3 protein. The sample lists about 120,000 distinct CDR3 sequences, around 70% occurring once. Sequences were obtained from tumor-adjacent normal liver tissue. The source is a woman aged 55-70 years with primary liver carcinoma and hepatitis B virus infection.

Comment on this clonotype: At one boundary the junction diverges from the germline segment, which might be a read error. This chain's CDR3 is CASSLMTDTQYF. CDR3 coding DNA: TGCGCCAGCAGTTTAATGACAGATACGCAGTATTTT. V usage is TRBV12-3 or TRBV12-4 and J usage is TRBJ2-3; D uncertain. This CDR3 region has 12 residues.

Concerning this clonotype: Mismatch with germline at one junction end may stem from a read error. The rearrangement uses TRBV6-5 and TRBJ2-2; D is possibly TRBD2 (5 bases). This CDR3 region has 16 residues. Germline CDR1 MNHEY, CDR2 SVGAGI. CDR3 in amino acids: CASSLRASRFSGELFF. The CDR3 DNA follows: TGTGCTAGCAGTCTCAGAGCTAGCAGGTTCTCCGGGGAGCTGTTTTTT.

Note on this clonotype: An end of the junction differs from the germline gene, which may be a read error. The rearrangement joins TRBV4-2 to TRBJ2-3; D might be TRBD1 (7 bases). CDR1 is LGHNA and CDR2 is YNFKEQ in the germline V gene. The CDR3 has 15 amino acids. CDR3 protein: CASSPVAEGADMQYF. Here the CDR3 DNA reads TGTGCTAGCAGCCCGGTAGCGGAGGGGGCAGATATGCAGTATTTT.

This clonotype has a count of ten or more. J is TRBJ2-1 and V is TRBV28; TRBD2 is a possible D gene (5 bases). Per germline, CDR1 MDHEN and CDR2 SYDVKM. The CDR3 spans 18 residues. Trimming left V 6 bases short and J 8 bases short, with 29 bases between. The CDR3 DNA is TGTGCCAGCAGCCGCGGAGGTCATTGGTCCCTTGACGGTGATGAGCAGTTCTTC. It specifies CASSRGGHWSLDGDEQFF.

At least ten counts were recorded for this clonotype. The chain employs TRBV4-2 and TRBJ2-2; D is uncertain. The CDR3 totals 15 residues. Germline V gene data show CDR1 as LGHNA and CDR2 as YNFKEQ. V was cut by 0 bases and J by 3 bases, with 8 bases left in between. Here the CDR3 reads CASSQDSRYTGELFF. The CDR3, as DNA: TGTGCCAGCAGCCAAGATTCCCGATACACCGGGGAGCTGTTTTTT.

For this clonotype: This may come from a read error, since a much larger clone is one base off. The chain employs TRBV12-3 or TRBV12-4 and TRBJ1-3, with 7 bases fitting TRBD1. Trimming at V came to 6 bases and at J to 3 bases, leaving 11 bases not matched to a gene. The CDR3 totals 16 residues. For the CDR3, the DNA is TGTGCCAGCAGGCCGAGACAGGGAGTGCATGGAAACACCATATATTTT. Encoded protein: CASRPRQGVHGNTIYF.

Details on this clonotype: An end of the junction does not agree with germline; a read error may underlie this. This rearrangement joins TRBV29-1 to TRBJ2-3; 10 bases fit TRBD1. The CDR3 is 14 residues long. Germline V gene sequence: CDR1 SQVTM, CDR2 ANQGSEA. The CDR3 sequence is CSVGGQGRSTYAVF. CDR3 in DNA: TGCAGCGTTGGGGGACAGGGGAGGAGCACATACGCAGTATTT.

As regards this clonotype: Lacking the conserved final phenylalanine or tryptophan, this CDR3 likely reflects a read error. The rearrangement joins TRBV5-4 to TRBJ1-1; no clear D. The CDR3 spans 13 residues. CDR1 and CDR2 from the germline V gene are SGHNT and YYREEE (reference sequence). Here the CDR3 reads CASNLRTNTEAFY. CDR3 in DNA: TGTGCCAGCAACTTGCGGACGAACACTGAAGCTTTCTAT.

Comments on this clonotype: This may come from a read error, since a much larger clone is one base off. Here the CDR3 DNA reads TGTGCCAGCAGCCCCCTTTGGGTTCAGACCCAGTACTTC. This translates into CASSPLWVQTQYF. The V call is TRBV21-1, the J call TRBJ2-5; TRBD1, the table's D call, was not compared with the DNA. TRBV21-1 is deemed a pseudogene. The CDR3 loop spans 13 amino acids.

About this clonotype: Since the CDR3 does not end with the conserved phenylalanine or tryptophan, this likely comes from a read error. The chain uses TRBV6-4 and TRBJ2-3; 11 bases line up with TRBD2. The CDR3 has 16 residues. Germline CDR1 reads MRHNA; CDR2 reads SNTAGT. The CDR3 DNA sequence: TGTACCAGCAGTGACGTAGCGGGAGGGTCCACGGATACGCAGTATTCT. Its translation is CTSSDVAGGSTDTQYS.

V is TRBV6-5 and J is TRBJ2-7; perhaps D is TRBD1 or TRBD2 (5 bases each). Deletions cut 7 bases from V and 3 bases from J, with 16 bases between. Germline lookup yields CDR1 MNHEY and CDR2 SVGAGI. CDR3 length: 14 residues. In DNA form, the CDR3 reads TGTGCCAGCACTACGGGACCCGGTCGCTACGAGCAGTACTTC. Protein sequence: CASTTGPGRYEQYF.

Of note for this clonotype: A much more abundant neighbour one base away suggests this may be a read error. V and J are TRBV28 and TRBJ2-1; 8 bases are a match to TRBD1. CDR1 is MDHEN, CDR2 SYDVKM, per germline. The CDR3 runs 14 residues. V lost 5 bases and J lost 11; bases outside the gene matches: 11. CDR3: CASSLPQGANKQFF. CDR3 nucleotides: TGTGCCAGCAGTCTCCCGCAGGGGGCGAATAAGCAGTTCTTC. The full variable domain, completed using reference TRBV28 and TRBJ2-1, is DVKVTQSSRYLVKRTGEKVFLECVQDMDHENMFWYRQDPGLGLRLIYFSYDVKMKEKGDIPEGYSVSREKKERFSLILESASTNQTSMYLCASSLPQGANKQFFGPGTRLTVL.

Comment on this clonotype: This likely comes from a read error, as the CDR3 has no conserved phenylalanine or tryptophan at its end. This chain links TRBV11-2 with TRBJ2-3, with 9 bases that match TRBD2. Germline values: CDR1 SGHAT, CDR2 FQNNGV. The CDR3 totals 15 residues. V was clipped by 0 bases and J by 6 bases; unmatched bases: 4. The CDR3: CASSLEASGTDTQYS. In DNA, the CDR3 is TGTGCCAGCAGCTTAGAGGCTAGCGGGACGGATACGCAGTATTCT.

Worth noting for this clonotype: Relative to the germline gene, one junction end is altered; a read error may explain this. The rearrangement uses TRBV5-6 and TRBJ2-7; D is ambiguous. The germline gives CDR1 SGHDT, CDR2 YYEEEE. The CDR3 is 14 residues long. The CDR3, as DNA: TGTGCCAGTAGCTTACCAGCAATCAGGAAGGAGCAGTACTTC. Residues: CASSLPAIRKEQYF.

The CDR3 DNA is TGTGCCAGCAATGACGAGGTTGACAGGGGGCAGTTCTTC. As protein: CASNDEVDRGQFF. The chain couples TRBV2 to TRBJ2-1; 8 bases are shared with TRBD1. J was trimmed by 12 bases and V by 7 bases; bases with no gene match: 11. This CDR3 is built from 13 residues. The germline gives CDR1 SNHLY, CDR2 FYNNEI.

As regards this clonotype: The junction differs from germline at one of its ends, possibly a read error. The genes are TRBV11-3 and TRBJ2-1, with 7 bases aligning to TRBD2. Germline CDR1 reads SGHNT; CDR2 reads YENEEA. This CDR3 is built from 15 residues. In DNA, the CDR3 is TGTGCCAGTAGCTTGCGAACTAGCGATTCCAATGAGCACTTCTTC. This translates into CASSLRTSDSNEHFF.

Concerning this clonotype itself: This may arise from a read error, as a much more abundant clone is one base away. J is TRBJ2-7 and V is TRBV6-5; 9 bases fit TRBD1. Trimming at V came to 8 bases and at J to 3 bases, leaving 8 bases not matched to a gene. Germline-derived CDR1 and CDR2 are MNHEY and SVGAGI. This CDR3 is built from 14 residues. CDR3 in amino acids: CASRSRTGVYEQYF. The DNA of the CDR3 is TGTGCCAGCCGTTCCCGGACAGGGGTCTACGAGCAGTACTTC.

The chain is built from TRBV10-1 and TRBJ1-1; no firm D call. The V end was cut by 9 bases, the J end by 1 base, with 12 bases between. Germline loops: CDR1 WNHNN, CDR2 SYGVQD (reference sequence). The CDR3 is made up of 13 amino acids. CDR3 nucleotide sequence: TGCGCCAGTAGCCGGAACAGGAACACTGAAGCTTTCTTT. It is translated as CASSRNRNTEAFF.

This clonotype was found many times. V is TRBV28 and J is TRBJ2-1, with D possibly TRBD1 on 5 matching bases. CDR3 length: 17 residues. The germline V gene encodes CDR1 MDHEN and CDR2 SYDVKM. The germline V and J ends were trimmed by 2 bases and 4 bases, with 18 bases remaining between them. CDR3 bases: TGTGCCAGCAGTTTAGTTTTAAGGAACAGGCGATACAATGAGCAGTTCTTC. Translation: CASSLVLRNRRYNEQFF.

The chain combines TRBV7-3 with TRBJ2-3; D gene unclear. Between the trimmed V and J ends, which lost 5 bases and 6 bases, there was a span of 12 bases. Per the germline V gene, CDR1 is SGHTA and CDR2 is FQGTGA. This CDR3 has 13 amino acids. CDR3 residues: CASSLGPSDTQYF. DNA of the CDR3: TGTGCCAGCAGCCTAGGACCCTCCGATACGCAGTATTTT.

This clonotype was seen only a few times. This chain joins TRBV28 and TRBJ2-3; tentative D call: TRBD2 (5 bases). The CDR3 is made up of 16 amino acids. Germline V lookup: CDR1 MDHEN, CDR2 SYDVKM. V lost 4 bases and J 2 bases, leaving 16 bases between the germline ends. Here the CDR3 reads CASSSPDSTNTDTQYF. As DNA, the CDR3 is TGTGCCAGCAGTTCCCCGGACTCGACGAACACAGATACGCAGTATTTT.

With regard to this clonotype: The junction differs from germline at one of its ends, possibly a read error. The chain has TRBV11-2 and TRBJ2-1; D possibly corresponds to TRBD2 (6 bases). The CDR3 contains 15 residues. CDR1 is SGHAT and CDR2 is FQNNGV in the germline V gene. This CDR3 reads CANSLENGSLSEQFF. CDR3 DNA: TGTGCCAACAGCTTAGAGAACGGGAGTCTGAGTGAGCAGTTCTTC. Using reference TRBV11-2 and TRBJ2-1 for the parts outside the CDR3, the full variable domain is EAGVAQSPRYKIIEKRQSVAFWCNPISGHATLYWYQQILGQGPKLLIQFQNNGVVDDSQLPKDRFSAERLKGVDSTLKIQPAKLEDSAVYLCANSLENGSLSEQFFGPGTRLTVL.

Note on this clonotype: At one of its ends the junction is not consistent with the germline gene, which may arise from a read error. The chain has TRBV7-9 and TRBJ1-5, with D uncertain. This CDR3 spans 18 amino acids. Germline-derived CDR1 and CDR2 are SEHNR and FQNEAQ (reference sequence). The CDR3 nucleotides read TGTGCCGGCAGTCCCCGAGGCTCCCTATTAACCCGAAATCAGCCCCAGCATTTT. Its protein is CAGSPRGSLLTRNQPQHF.